The 21 T cell receptor beta chains below come from one sample, sequenced in a study of T cell responses to AZD1222 COVID-19 vaccine. The table came from immunoSEQ multiplex PCR; TCRdb's copy has only in-frame clones and leaves some out. The sample carries roughly 130,000 clones, 90% to 95% recorded once. The sequencing used peripheral blood, collected on day 0 of AZD1222 vaccination. These receptors were taken from an adult in good health.

V usage is TRBV16 and J usage is TRBJ1-6, with 7 positions matching TRBD1. CDR1 is KGHSY, CDR2 FQNENV, per germline. Trimming removed 3 bases from V and 8 bases from J; junction bases left unmatched: 7. The CDR3 consists of 15 residues. The CDR3 DNA sequence: TGTGCCAGCAGCCATGCCGGGACAGAATATTCACCCCTCCACTTT. Amino acids: CASSHAGTEYSPLHF.

This clone has only a few counts. This chain links TRBV6-5 with TRBJ2-3; D might be TRBD1 (6 bases). CDR3 length: 11 residues. With 9 bases removed from V and 3 bases from J, the gap between germline ends came to 7 bases. Germline values: CDR1 MNHEY, CDR2 SVGAGI. DNA of the CDR3: TGTGCCAGACAGGGTACAGATACGCAGTATTTT. This sequence encodes CARQGTDTQYF.

DNA of the CDR3: TGTGCCAGCAGGGGGGGTCCGAATCAGCCCCAGCATTTT. Its protein product is CASRGGPNQPQHF. The chain links TRBV3-1 (or the pseudogene TRBV3-2) to TRBJ1-5; TRBD1 is a possible D gene (5 bases). Trimming shortened V by 6 bases and J by 4 bases, and 10 bases separated the two germline ends. Germline CDR1 is LGHDT and CDR2 is YNNKEL (reference sequence). CDR3 length: 13 residues.

The count of this clone is one. Different DNA sequences within this sample yield the same CDR3. The V call is TRBV5-1, the J call TRBJ2-2; weak D call: TRBD2 (6 bases). The CDR3 spans 15 residues. Trimming cost V 0 bases and J 4 bases, with 10 bases left between them. Germline lookup yields CDR1 SGHRS and CDR2 YFSETQ. Here the CDR3 DNA reads TGCGCCAGCAGCTTGGGGTCCGGGGGCACCGGGGAGCTGTTTTTT. Translated, it gives CASSLGSGGTGELFF.

The chain links TRBV7-5 to TRBJ1-2; the table's D call of TRBD1 was not tested on the DNA. TRBV7-5 is listed as a pseudogene. The CDR3 consists of 11 residues. Here the CDR3 DNA reads TGTGCCAGAGGGGCAGGGGATGGCTACACCTTC. Its protein is CARGAGDGYTF.

The V call is TRBV3-1 (or the pseudogene TRBV3-2), the J call TRBJ1-6; 9 bases are shared with TRBD1. The trim removed 4 bases at V and 2 bases at J, leaving 6 bases unmatched. Per the germline V gene, CDR1 is LGHDT and CDR2 is YNNKEL (reference sequence). The CDR3 is 17 residues long. The CDR3 reads CASSPRTGATYNSPLHF. The CDR3 DNA is TGTGCCAGCAGCCCGCGGACAGGGGCCACCTATAATTCACCCCTCCACTTT.

This clone was found once. V is TRBV7-2 and J is TRBJ2-5; 7 positions agree with TRBD2. V gave up 3 bases and J gave up 5 bases; unmatched junction bases: 9. This CDR3 is 15 amino acids long. CDR1 and CDR2 from the germline V gene are SGHTA and FQGNSA. The CDR3 DNA reads as TGTGCCAGCAGCTTCCCCAGCGGGGAAAGGGAGACCCAGTACTTC. The encoded protein is CASSFPSGERETQYF.

This clone was counted once. The chain recombines TRBV19 with TRBJ1-2; TRBD1 is a possible D gene (5 bases). Germline V gives CDR1 LNHDA, CDR2 SQIVND (reference sequence). The CDR3 is made up of 13 amino acids. V was cut by 5 bases and J by 3 bases, with 10 bases left in between. In nucleotides, the CDR3 is TGTGCCAGTAGTCAGGGAGGGTACTATGGCTACACCTTC. Protein: CASSQGGYYGYTF.

The rearrangement uses TRBV4-3 and TRBJ1-2; no clear D gene. Trimming shortened V by 0 bases and J by 7 bases, and 6 bases separated the two germline ends. The V gene's germline CDR1 is LGHNA and CDR2 YSLEER. The CDR3 length is 12 residues. CDR3 region: CASSQEDSGYTF. CDR3 DNA sequence: TGCGCCAGCAGCCAAGAAGACTCTGGCTACACCTTC.

This sequence joins TRBV28 and TRBJ1-5; a weak D match, TRBD1 (6 bases). Trimming took off 6 bases at V and 3 bases at J, with 15 bases between the two ends. This CDR3 has 15 residues. The V gene's germline CDR1 is MDHEN and CDR2 SYDVKM. In DNA form, the CDR3 reads TGTGCCAGCAGCCCTCTGGGACAATACAATCAGCCCCAGCATTTT. The encoded protein is CASSPLGQYNQPQHF.

V usage is TRBV29-1 and J usage is TRBJ2-7; the D gene is possibly TRBD1 (5 bases). Looked up from germline, CDR1 is SQVTM and CDR2 is ANQGSEA. CDR3 size: 13 residues. V was pared by 7 bases and J by 2 bases, with 15 bases between. The CDR3 bases are TGCAGCGCTGTGACAGTCGGTACCTACGAGCAGTACTTC. Its translation: CSAVTVGTYEQYF.

The count of this clone is one. The chain carries TRBV7-9 and TRBJ2-1; unclear D gene. The CDR3 is 14 residues long. Germline lookup yields CDR1 SEHNR and CDR2 FQNEAQ (reference sequence). V was shortened by 3 bases and J by 5 bases, with 11 bases between the two germline ends. The CDR3 DNA is TGTGCCAGCAGCTTTAGATTGCAGGACAATGAGCAGTTCTTC. Amino acid sequence: CASSFRLQDNEQFF.

The genes are TRBV5-1 and TRBJ2-5, with 8 bases lining up with TRBD1. Germline CDR1 and CDR2: SGHRS and YFSETQ. V gave up 5 bases and J gave up 5 bases; unmatched junction bases: 5. CDR3 length: 13 residues. CDR3 in amino acids: CASSQGAGETQYF. DNA of the CDR3: TGCGCCAGCAGTCAGGGGGCAGGGGAGACCCAGTACTTC. The full variable domain, in which reference TRBV5-1 and TRBJ2-5 provide the parts outside the CDR3, is KAGVTQTPRYLIKTRGQQVTLSCSPISGHRSVSWYQQTPGQGLQFLFEYFSETQRNKGNFPGRFSGRQFSNSRSEMNVSTLELGDSALYLCASSQGAGETQYFGPGTRLLVL.

The chain employs TRBV7-6 and TRBJ2-2; 9 bases line up with TRBD1. V was clipped by 6 bases and J by 7 bases; unmatched bases: 9. Germline-derived CDR1 and CDR2 are SGHVS and FNYEAQ. The CDR3 sequence is 15 residues long. For the CDR3, the DNA is TGTGCCAGCAGTTCCAAACAGGGGGCCGGCGGGGAGCTGTTTTTT. As protein: CASSSKQGAGGELFF.

This chain uses TRBV28 with TRBJ1-2; 7 bases align to TRBD1. Unmatched junction bases numbered 3, after V lost 2 bases and J lost 3 bases. CDR3 length: 14 amino acids. The germline V gene encodes CDR1 MDHEN and CDR2 SYDVKM. Here the CDR3 reads CASSLRDRYYGYTF. The CDR3 nucleotides read TGTGCCAGCAGTTTACGGGACAGATACTATGGCTACACCTTC.

This clone showed up just a few times. The V gene is TRBV6-4, the J gene TRBJ1-6, with D possibly TRBD1 on 6 matching bases. Trimming pared 10 bases from V and 2 bases from J, leaving 18 bases between. This CDR3 region has 16 residues. CDR1 and CDR2 from the germline V gene are MRHNA and SNTAGT. The CDR3 DNA follows: TGTGCCACCCTCTCCGGGGGGGCACCCTATAATTCACCCCTCCACTTT. Its translation: CATLSGGAPYNSPLHF.

This chain links TRBV7-2 with TRBJ2-5; D tentatively fits TRBD1 or TRBD2 (5 bases each). Trimming left V 5 bases short and J 2 bases short, with 12 bases between. CDR1 and CDR2 from the germline V gene are SGHTA and FQGNSA. The CDR3 sequence is 14 residues long. The CDR3 DNA follows: TGTGCCAGCAGCCCCCCGGGACGTCAAGAGACCCAGTACTTC. This translates into CASSPPGRQETQYF.

The chain has TRBV5-4 and TRBJ1-1; 7 nucleotides line up with TRBD1. This CDR3 contains 17 residues. The junction had 17 bases not matched to a gene; V was cut back by 5 bases and J by 4 bases. CDR1 and CDR2 (germline): SGHNT, YYREEE (reference sequence). The CDR3 is CASSGFFRRGGRTEAFF. CDR3 nucleotide sequence: TGTGCCAGCAGTGGGTTTTTCCGCAGAGGGGGCCGCACTGAAGCTTTCTTT.

The chain employs TRBV13 and TRBJ2-1, with unresolved D. CDR3 size: 14 residues. V gave up 3 bases and J gave up 10 bases, with 16 bases separating them. Germline V gives CDR1 PRHDT, CDR2 FYEKMQ (reference sequence). The CDR3 is CASSLLREDWEQFF. Written as DNA, the CDR3 is TGTGCCAGCAGCTTGTTGCGCGAGGATTGGGAGCAGTTCTTC.

The rearrangement uses TRBV14 and TRBJ2-7; D possibly matches TRBD1 or TRBD2 (5 bases each). From germline, CDR1 is SGHDN and CDR2 FVKESK. The ends were cut back, 0 bases at V and 3 bases at J, with 18 bases in the middle. This CDR3 has 17 amino acids. The CDR3 is CASSQDHGAQNYYEQYF. Written as DNA, the CDR3 is TGTGCCAGCAGCCAAGATCACGGGGCCCAAAATTACTACGAGCAGTACTTC.

Turning to this clone: At the DNA level, this CDR3 is encoded by other sequences in the same sample as well. The chain has TRBV7-2 and TRBJ2-3; 9 nucleotides agree with TRBD2. The V segment lost 3 bases and the J segment 1 base; nucleotides outside the gene matches: 2. Germline CDR1 reads SGHTA; CDR2 reads FQGNSA. CDR3 size: 15 residues. CDR3 nucleotides: TGTGCCAGCAGCTTGGCTAGCGGGGGCACAGATACGCAGTATTTT. The encoded protein is CASSLASGGTDTQYF.